These T cell receptor beta chains were read from a single sample in a study of shared clonotypes between healthy human individuals. Assay: immunoSEQ multiplex PCR; the TCRdb copy retains only in-frame clones and omits some. The sample has a few million clones; 85% to 95% are singletons. Sequencing used naive CD8+ T cells from PBMCs. The origin of the receptors is a man aged 18 to 30 in good health. Some clones in this sample may be carry-over from other donors' samples. Each CDR3 is given with its conserved first and last residue. A D gene is named only where the DNA matches it firmly. For some rows the clone size is stated as once, few or many, or as a class when expanded; others skip it.

>TRBJ2-5|.|14|TRBV7-9|.
TGTGCCAGCAGCTTGATTGGGATTCAAGAGACCCAGTACTTC
CASSLIGIQETQYF
>TRBJ1-1|.|11|TRBV30|once
TGTGCCTGGAGACCGATTGTTGGAGCTTTCTTT
CAWRPIVGAFF
>TRBJ1-2|.|15|TRBV28|.
TGTGCCAGCAGTTCCTACGACGAACAGAACTATGGCTACACCTTC
CASSSYDEQNYGYTF
>TRBJ2-1|TRBD1|19|TRBV15|once
TGTGCCACCAGCAGAGATCTAAGGACAGGCAGGGCTTCTGGAGATGAGCAGTTCTTC
CATSRDLRTGRASGDEQFF
>TRBJ2-1|TRBD2|15|TRBV4-3|once
TGCGCCAGCAGACCGGGACTAGCGGGAATAAATGAGCAGTTCTTC
CASRPGLAGINEQFF
>TRBJ1-2|.|15|TRBV27|.
TGTGCCAGCAGTTTAATAGGTTTTGCTAACTATGGCTACACCTTC
CASSLIGFANYGYTF
>TRBJ1-3|.|14|TRBV9|.
TGTGCCAGCAGCGTAGTAGGGGTTGGAAACACCATATATTTT
CASSVVGVGNTIYF
>TRBJ2-7|.|13|TRBV7-9|.
TGTGCCAGCACCAATCTGGGAGCCTACGAGCAGTACTTC
CASTNLGAYEQYF
>TRBJ1-2|.|13|TRBV11-2|.
TGTGCCAGCAGCCCCCGACAGGATTATGGCTACACCTTC
CASSPRQDYGYTF
>TRBJ2-7|TRBD2|15|TRBV4-2|.
TGTGCCAGCAGCCATCCCGGGGGGGGCAGGGACGAGCAGTACTTC
CASSHPGGGRDEQYF
>TRBJ2-1|.|14|TRBV5-1|.
TGCGCCAGCAGCTTGGCAGGCCACTACAATGAGCAGTTCTTC
CASSLAGHYNEQFF
>TRBJ1-3|.|16|TRBV4-2|.
TGTGCCAGCAGCCAAGCCGTCGTTGGCTCTGGAAACACCATATATTTT
CASSQAVVGSGNTIYF
>TRBJ2-1|.|12|TRBV29-1|.
TGCAGCGTCGAAATCAAATACAATGAGCAGTTCTTC
CSVEIKYNEQFF
>TRBJ1-3|.|15|TRBV4-1|.
TGCGCCAGCAGCCAAGATGGGGGTTCGGGAAACACCATATATTTT
CASSQDGGSGNTIYF
>TRBJ2-2|.|15|TRBV19|.
TGTGCCAGTAGTATCGTGTTGGAGAACACCGGGGAGCTGTTTTTT
CASSIVLENTGELFF
>TRBJ2-1|TRBD2|14|TRBV7-3|.
TGTGCCAGCAGCTTGCGACTAGCGGACAATGAGCAGTTCTTC
CASSLRLADNEQFF
>TRBJ2-7|.|13|TRBV25-1|.
TGTGCCAGCAGCCCCCGTGGGTTCGACGAGCAGTACTTC
CASSPRGFDEQYF